These 29 T cell receptor beta chains were sequenced from one sample in a study of memory CD8 T cells in hepatitis C reinfection. TCRdb's table, derived via immunoSEQ multiplex PCR, lists solely in-frame clones and lacks some. The sample holds approximately 52,000 clones, roughly 91% seen once. Time point: pre-reinfection, 55 to 20 weeks before reinfection detection. The sorted cells went straight to TCR sequencing with no prior in vitro expansion. Sequences were obtained from naive CD8+ T cells sorted from blood. These receptor sequences come from a man aged 18 to 35 with hepatitis C virus infection.

The rearrangement uses TRBV10-1 and TRBJ2-3; possible D gene TRBD1, 5 bases. This CDR3 contains 14 residues. The germline V gene encodes CDR1 WNHNN and CDR2 SYGVQD (reference sequence). Trimming cost V 3 bases and J 3 bases, with 10 bases left between them. Here the CDR3 DNA reads TGCGCCAGCAGTGAAGGCAGGGTGACAGATACGCAGTATTTT. Translation: CASSEGRVTDTQYF.

This clone was found once. This chain uses TRBV10-3 with TRBJ1-2; unclear D gene. The CDR3 loop spans 11 amino acids. CDR1 is ENHRY and CDR2 is SYGVKD in the germline V gene. V was shortened by 7 bases and J by 8 bases, with 11 bases between the two germline ends. CDR3 nucleotides: TGTGCCATCAAGGAGGGAGGCGGCTACACCTTC. This sequence encodes CAIKEGGGYTF.

This chain joins TRBV5-6 and TRBJ2-3, with TRBD2 matching 9 bases. V shed 3 bases and J 3 bases; nucleotides not matched to a gene: 11. Germline CDR1 is SGHDT and CDR2 is YYEEEE. The CDR3 consists of 17 residues. The CDR3 loop reads CASSWLLAGDGTDTQYF. DNA of the CDR3: TGTGCCAGCAGCTGGCTTTTAGCGGGAGACGGGACAGATACGCAGTATTTT.

The chain employs TRBV4-3 and TRBJ2-1; D is perhaps TRBD2 (6 bases). The CDR3 extends over 16 amino acids. The ends were cut back, 5 bases at V and 6 bases at J, with 20 bases in the middle. Germline CDR1 is LGHNA and CDR2 is YSLEER. CDR3 sequence (DNA): TGCGCCAGCAGCTCACCCGGGAGTTTAGGAAGCAATGAGCAGTTCTTC. Its protein product is CASSSPGSLGSNEQFF.

This clone came up a few times. V is TRBV7-9 and J is TRBJ1-3, with D possibly TRBD1 on 6 matching bases. The germline V gene has CDR1 SEHNR and CDR2 FQNEAQ (reference sequence). V was clipped by 3 bases and J by 2 bases, with 11 bases between them. The CDR3 runs 15 residues. The CDR3 region is CASSFGWGPGNTIYF. DNA of the CDR3: TGTGCCAGCAGCTTTGGGTGGGGGCCTGGAAACACCATATATTTT.

This chain links TRBV9 with TRBJ2-3, with 7 bases fitting TRBD2. The V segment lost 0 bases and the J segment 1 base; nucleotides outside the gene matches: 5. CDR1 and CDR2 (germline): SGDLS, YYNGEE. This CDR3 contains 16 residues. In nucleotides, the CDR3 is TGTGCCAGCAGCGTAGAAGCTAGCGGTGGCACAGATACGCAGTATTTT. This encodes CASSVEASGGTDTQYF.

This chain connects TRBV11-2 to TRBJ2-7; tentatively, D is TRBD2 (7 bases). Trimming removed 5 bases from V and 7 bases from J, with 18 bases in between. Germline V gives CDR1 SGHAT, CDR2 FQNNGV. CDR3 length equals 14 residues. CDR3 region: CASSGKRGASEQYV. The CDR3, as DNA: TGTGCCAGCAGCGGAAAACGGGGGGCTAGTGAGCAGTACGTC.

The rearrangement links TRBV7-9 to TRBJ2-1; D is ambiguous. Germline-derived CDR1 and CDR2 are SEHNR and FQNEAQ (reference sequence). CDR3 length equals 15 residues. The V end lost 5 bases, the J end lost 4 bases, and 15 bases lay between the germline ends. Here the CDR3 DNA reads TGTGCCAGCAGCGGCATACAGAAAGAATACAATGAGCAGTTCTTC. It yields the protein CASSGIQKEYNEQFF.

This chain's CDR3 is CASSLGVPYGYTF. The CDR3 coding sequence is TGTGCCAGCAGCCTCGGGGTCCCCTATGGCTACACCTTC. The chain links TRBV6-1 to TRBJ1-2; D is ambiguous. This CDR3 has 13 residues. The V gene lost 6 bases and the J gene lost 4 bases, with 12 bases spanning the gap. Per the germline V gene, CDR1 is MNHNS and CDR2 is SASEGT.

This clone was seen once. The chain links TRBV9 to TRBJ2-1, with 9 bases that match TRBD1. In germline, CDR1 is SGDLS, CDR2 YYNGEE. Losses at the gene ends were 2 bases for V and 5 bases for J; bases not matched to a gene: 5. CDR3 length equals 15 residues. This CDR3 reads CASSVAGQGHNEQFF. The CDR3, as DNA: TGTGCCAGCAGCGTGGCGGGACAGGGACACAATGAGCAGTTCTTC. The full variable domain, with the rest looked up from reference TRBV9 and TRBJ2-1, is DSGVTQTPKHLITATGQRVTLRCSPRSGDLSVYWYQQSLDQGLQFLIQYYNGEERAKGNILERFSAQQFPDLHSELNLSSLELGDSALYFCASSVAGQGHNEQFFGPGTRLTVL.

The chain combines TRBV30 with TRBJ2-3; 11 bases align to TRBD2. V was clipped by 2 bases and J by 5 bases; unmatched bases: 6. CDR3 length: 15 residues. The germline V gene has CDR1 GTSNPN and CDR2 SVGIG (reference sequence). CDR3 region: CAWSPRTSGLDTQYF. The CDR3, as DNA: TGTGCCTGGAGTCCCCGGACTAGCGGGTTAGATACGCAGTATTTT.

The genes are TRBV7-9 and TRBJ2-2; D is possibly TRBD2 (5 bases). V lost 5 bases to trimming and J lost 0 bases, with 10 bases between them. This CDR3 contains 15 residues. Germline V gene lookup returns CDR1 SEHNR and CDR2 FQNEAQ (reference sequence). CDR3 sequence (DNA): TGTGCCAGCAGCCAGCGGAAGTCGAACACCGGGGAGCTGTTTTTT. Encoded protein: CASSQRKSNTGELFF.

The chain carries TRBV11-2 and TRBJ1-1; D unclear. The CDR3 covers 13 residues. Trimming took off 6 bases at V and 1 base at J, with 9 bases between the two ends. Germline V gene data show CDR1 as SGHAT and CDR2 as FQNNGV. The CDR3 DNA is TGTGCCAGCAGGACGGGAGCGAACACTGAAGCTTTCTTT. Translated: CASRTGANTEAFF. Full variable domain (outside the CDR3, taken from reference TRBV11-2 and TRBJ1-1): EAGVAQSPRYKIIEKRQSVAFWCNPISGHATLYWYQQILGQGPKLLIQFQNNGVVDDSQLPKDRFSAERLKGVDSTLKIQPAKLEDSAVYLCASRTGANTEAFFGQGTRLTVV.

The chain uses TRBV27 and TRBJ2-1; TRBD2 matches at 8 bases. The CDR3 contains 15 residues. V lost 5 bases to trimming and J lost 4 bases; unmatched junction nucleotides: 7. Germline V gene sequence: CDR1 MNHEY, CDR2 SMNVEV (reference sequence). The CDR3 reads CASSPGTRGYNEQFF. The DNA of the CDR3 is TGTGCCAGCAGTCCAGGGACTAGGGGGTACAATGAGCAGTTCTTC.

Comment on this clone: Additional DNA sequences in this sample encode the identical CDR3. J is TRBJ1-2 and V is TRBV27; TRBD1 matches 8 bases. Germline V lookup: CDR1 MNHEY, CDR2 SMNVEV (reference sequence). The CDR3 runs 15 residues. The V and J ends lost 5 bases and 8 bases, in that order; junction bases with no gene match: 13. The CDR3 protein is CASSVTGGRFEGYTF. The CDR3, as DNA: TGTGCCAGCAGTGTAACAGGGGGGAGGTTTGAGGGCTACACCTTC.

The gene calls are TRBV29-1 and TRBJ1-1, with D perhaps matching TRBD1 (6 bases). This CDR3 contains 13 residues. The germline CDR1 and CDR2 sequences are SQVTM and ANQGSEA. V lost 4 bases and J lost 2, with 11 bases in between. The CDR3 sequence: CSVGLDSNTEAFF. The CDR3 DNA is TGCAGCGTTGGGCTGGACAGCAACACTGAAGCTTTCTTT. Together with reference TRBV29-1 and TRBJ1-1, the CDR3 gives the full variable domain: SAVISQKPSRDICQRGTSLTIQCQVDSQVTMMFWYRQQPGQSLTLIATANQGSEATYESGFVIDKFPISRPNLTFSTLTVSNMSPEDSSIYLCSVGLDSNTEAFFGQGTRLTVV.

This clone was observed a handful of times. V and J are TRBV2 and TRBJ1-4; D is unclear. Trimming pared 6 bases from V and 0 bases from J, leaving 8 bases between. CDR3 length: 14 amino acids. CDR1 is SNHLY and CDR2 is FYNNEI in the germline V gene. The CDR3 bases are TGTGCCAGCAGCGACATTCCAACTAATGAAAAACTGTTTTTT. This translates into CASSDIPTNEKLFF.

This chain uses TRBV19 with TRBJ1-2; perhaps TRBD1 as D (5 bases). From germline, CDR1 is LNHDA and CDR2 SQIVND (reference sequence). Trimming cost V 5 bases and J 7 bases, with 14 bases left between them. This CDR3 comprises 13 residues. The CDR3 DNA is TGTGCCAGTAGTTTCACAGGATTTTCTGGCTACACCTTC. Translating it yields CASSFTGFSGYTF.

The chain uses TRBV5-4 and TRBJ1-2; a possible D gene is TRBD1 (5 bases). The CDR3 is 15 residues long. Germline values: CDR1 SGHNT, CDR2 YYREEE (reference sequence). The V and J ends lost 3 bases and 3 bases respectively, with 15 bases between them. CDR3 coding DNA: TGTGCCAGCAGCTCCTTTAATGACAGAGACTATGGCTACACCTTC. Translation: CASSSFNDRDYGYTF.

This clone was seen once. V gene TRBV4-1 combines with J gene TRBJ2-5; a weak D match, TRBD1 (6 bases). There are 18 residues in the CDR3. Trimming cost V 0 bases and J 2 bases, with 19 bases left between them. Germline CDR1 is MGHRA and CDR2 is YSYEKL. CDR3 in amino acids: CASSQDYNSDRRQETQYF. DNA for the CDR3: TGCGCCAGCAGCCAAGATTACAACTCGGACAGAAGACAAGAGACCCAGTACTTC.

This clone was found once. The gene calls are TRBV7-8 and TRBJ2-5, with 9 bases aligning to TRBD2. The J call may be mistaken, given a closer DNA end match to TRBJ2-7. There are 18 residues in the CDR3. The germline V gene has CDR1 SGHVS and CDR2 FQNEAQ. In nucleotides, the CDR3 is TGTGCCAGCAGCGCCCAGGACGTAGCGGGAGCCTTTTGGTACGAGCAGTACTTC. This encodes CASSAQDVAGAFWYEQYF.

The chain uses TRBV19 and TRBJ1-1, with D uncertain. Germline CDR1 is LNHDA and CDR2 is SQIVND (reference sequence). Between the trimmed V and J ends, which lost 7 bases and 5 bases, there was a span of 20 bases. The CDR3 loop spans 15 amino acids. The DNA of the CDR3 is TGTGCCAGTATCCCGGGGATAGGGATTGGGACTGAAGCTTTCTTT. Translation: CASIPGIGIGTEAFF.

This clone was detected only a few times. J is TRBJ2-6 and V is TRBV4-1; 7 bases map to TRBD1. CDR1 is MGHRA, CDR2 YSYEKL, per germline. With 5 bases clipped from V and 4 bases from J, the junction kept 17 bases outside the gene matches. The CDR3 spans 19 residues. The CDR3 reads CASSSRGGAFSMGANVLTF. The CDR3 bases are TGCGCCAGCAGCTCTCGAGGGGGCGCGTTTTCGATGGGGGCCAACGTCCTGACTTTC.

The rearrangement joins TRBV4-3 to TRBJ1-2; maybe TRBD1 (5 bases). Germline V gene data show CDR1 as LGHNA and CDR2 as YSLEER. V was trimmed by 4 bases and J by 4 bases, leaving 25 bases between them. This CDR3 comprises 18 residues. The CDR3: CASSPLADSFLGGYGYTF. In nucleotides, the CDR3 is TGCGCCAGCAGCCCACTGGCCGATTCTTTCCTGGGGGGCTATGGCTACACCTTC.

This chain connects TRBV10-3 to TRBJ2-2; the D gene is possibly TRBD1 (5 bases). The CDR3 is 16 amino acids. V lost 9 bases, J lost 0 bases, and 17 bases lay in between. Germline CDR1 ENHRY, CDR2 SYGVKD. CDR3 nucleotide sequence: TGTGCCATTACCGGACAACGCAATACGAACACCGGGGAGCTGTTTTTT. This encodes CAITGQRNTNTGELFF.

The chain is built from TRBV2 and TRBJ2-3, with TRBD1 matching over 7 bases. CDR3 size: 16 residues. Germline CDR1 and CDR2: SNHLY and FYNNEI. The V segment lost 3 bases and the J segment 4 bases; nucleotides outside the gene matches: 10. The CDR3 coding sequence is TGTGCCAGCAGTGACCCCCGACAGGGCGCGGCAGATACGCAGTATTTT. Protein sequence: CASSDPRQGAADTQYF. Full variable domain (outside the CDR3, taken from reference TRBV2 and TRBJ2-3): EPEVTQTPSHQVTQMGQEVILRCVPISNHLYFYWYRQILGQKVEFLVSFYNNEISEKSEIFDDQFSVERPDGSNFTLKIRSTKLEDSAMYFCASSDPRQGAADTQYFGPGTRLTVL.

The chain carries TRBV10-3 and TRBJ2-7; maybe TRBD1 (6 bases). The germline V and J ends were trimmed by 2 bases and 0 bases, with 11 bases remaining between them. The CDR3 has 15 residues. Germline values: CDR1 ENHRY, CDR2 SYGVKD. CDR3 sequence: CAISEGQLSSYEQYF. In DNA form, the CDR3 reads TGTGCCATCAGTGAGGGACAGTTGAGCTCCTACGAGCAGTACTTC.

This clone has only a few counts. This chain connects TRBV9 to TRBJ2-2; 7 positions agree with TRBD2. CDR1 SGDLS and CDR2 YYNGEE come from the germline V gene. V trimming: 4 bases; J trimming: 6 bases; junction bases outside the gene matches: 6. The CDR3 sequence is 14 residues long. The CDR3 region has the DNA TGTGCCAGCAGCCTCGGACTAGAAGCCGGGGAGCTGTTTTTT. Amino acids: CASSLGLEAGELFF. Full variable domain (missing parts from reference TRBV9 and TRBJ2-2): DSGVTQTPKHLITATGQRVTLRCSPRSGDLSVYWYQQSLDQGLQFLIQYYNGEERAKGNILERFSAQQFPDLHSELNLSSLELGDSALYFCASSLGLEAGELFFGEGSRLTVL.

This sequence joins TRBV4-2 and TRBJ2-5, with 7 bases matching TRBD2. The better agreement between TRBJ2-7 and the DNA end casts doubt on the J call. CDR1 and CDR2 from the germline V gene are LGHNA and YNFKEQ. The CDR3 runs to 15 residues. CDR3 nucleotides: TGTGCCAGCAGCGGGTTCCTAGCGGATACCTACGAGCAGTACTTC. Amino acids: CASSGFLADTYEQYF.